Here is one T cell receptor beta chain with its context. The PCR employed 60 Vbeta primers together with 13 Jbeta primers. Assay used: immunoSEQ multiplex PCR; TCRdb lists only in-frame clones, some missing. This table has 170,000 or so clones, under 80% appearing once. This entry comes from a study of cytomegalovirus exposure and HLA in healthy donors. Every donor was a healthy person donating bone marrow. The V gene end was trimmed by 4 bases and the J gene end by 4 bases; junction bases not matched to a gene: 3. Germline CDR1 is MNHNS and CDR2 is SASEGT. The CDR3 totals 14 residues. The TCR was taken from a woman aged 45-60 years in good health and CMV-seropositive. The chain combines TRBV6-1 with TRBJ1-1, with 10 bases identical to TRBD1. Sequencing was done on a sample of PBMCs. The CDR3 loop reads CASSVDRGGTEAFF. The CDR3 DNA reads TGTGCCAGCAGTGTGGACAGGGGGGGCACTGAAGCTTTCTTT.